The 10 T cell receptor beta chains listed next were all sequenced from one sample in a study of cytomegalovirus exposure and HLA in healthy donors. The PCR made use of 60 Vbeta and 13 Jbeta primers. Libraries were prepared by immunoSEQ multiplex PCR; TCRdb keeps only in-frame clonotypes and omits some of them. The sample contains about 200,000 clones, approximately 79% of which appear only once. Sequences were obtained from PBMCs. The receptors stem from a girl aged 5-17 years in good health and CMV-seropositive.

This clone was recorded once. The chain links TRBV4-3 to TRBJ2-7; D is perhaps TRBD1 (5 bases). V was trimmed by 1 base and J by 3 bases, leaving 22 bases between them. This CDR3 has 18 residues. Looked up from germline, CDR1 is LGHNA and CDR2 is YSLEER. CDR3 in amino acids: CASSQVDFGRALGYEQYF. Here the CDR3 DNA reads TGCGCCAGCAGCCAAGTCGATTTCGGCAGGGCATTGGGCTACGAGCAGTACTTC.

This clone was seen a few times. V is TRBV5-5 and J is TRBJ1-2; D is unclear. Germline V gives CDR1 SGHKS, CDR2 YYEKEE (reference sequence). Deletions cut 6 bases from V and 3 bases from J, with 15 bases between. The CDR3 runs to 14 residues. In DNA form, the CDR3 reads TGTGCCAGCATACCGACTCAAGAGTACTATGGCTACACCTTC. As protein: CASIPTQEYYGYTF.

The rearrangement uses TRBV2 and TRBJ2-1; D possibly corresponds to TRBD2 (7 bases). Per the germline V gene, CDR1 is SNHLY and CDR2 is FYNNEI. This CDR3 spans 15 amino acids. Trimming took 7 bases from V and 6 from J, leaving 19 bases between them. This CDR3 reads CASIPGAGAFNEQFF. As DNA, the CDR3 is TGTGCCAGCATTCCGGGGGCGGGGGCCTTCAATGAGCAGTTCTTC.

CDR3 in DNA: TGTGCCAGCAGCTCCCCCCTTGTTGCGGGGGCAAAGGAGACCCAGTACTTC. It specifies CASSSPLVAGAKETQYF. V is TRBV11-2 and J is TRBJ2-5, with a weak D call TRBD2 (7 bases). The CDR3 totals 17 residues. V dropped 4 bases and J dropped 5 bases, with 23 bases sitting between them. Germline V CDR1 and CDR2: SGHAT, FQNNGV.

V gene TRBV7-2 combines with J gene TRBJ1-2, with 7 bases identical to TRBD1. The J segment lost 1 base and the V segment lost 1 base, leaving 6 bases of the junction unmatched. The germline CDR1 and CDR2 sequences are SGHTA and FQGNSA. The CDR3 spans 16 residues. The CDR3, as DNA: TGTGCCAGCAGCTTAGGCAGGGGGTTAGGTAACTATGGCTACACCTTC. This gives the protein CASSLGRGLGNYGYTF. Complete variable domain (other parts from reference TRBV7-2 and TRBJ1-2): GAGVSQSPSNKVTEKGKDVELRCDPISGHTALYWYRQSLGQGLEFLIYFQGNSAPDKSGLPSDRFSAERTGGSVSTLTIQRTQQEDSAVYLCASSLGRGLGNYGYTFGSGTRLTVV.

The chain carries TRBV11-3 and TRBJ2-1, with 9 bases aligning to TRBD2. J was trimmed by 7 bases and V by 2 bases; bases with no gene match: 3. Germline V gene data show CDR1 as SGHNT and CDR2 as YENEEA. The CDR3 is made up of 14 amino acids. The CDR3 sequence: CASSLMAGGNEQFF. The CDR3 coding sequence is TGTGCCAGCAGCTTAATGGCGGGGGGGAATGAGCAGTTCTTC. Variable domain in full (rest from reference TRBV11-3 and TRBJ2-1): EAGVVQSPRYKIIEKKQPVAFWCNPISGHNTLYWYLQNLGQGPELLIRYENEEAVDDSQLPKDRFSAERLKGVDSTLKIQPAELGDSAVYLCASSLMAGGNEQFFGPGTRLTVL.

The chain recombines TRBV7-9 with TRBJ2-1; 12 positions match TRBD2. V was clipped by 3 bases and J by 0 bases; unmatched bases: 9. CDR1 is SEHNR, CDR2 FQNEAQ, per germline (reference sequence). The CDR3 has 19 residues. The CDR3 bases are TGTGCCAGCAGCTTTAAGACTAGCGGGGGCCCTAGCTCCTACAATGAGCAGTTCTTC. Residues: CASSFKTSGGPSSYNEQFF.

The rearrangement joins TRBV4-1 to TRBJ2-7; the D gene is possibly TRBD2 (5 bases). The V gene's germline CDR1 is MGHRA and CDR2 YSYEKL. The CDR3 has 15 residues. The V gene lost 0 bases and the J gene lost 2 bases, with 11 bases spanning the gap. The CDR3 region has the DNA TGCGCCAGCAGCCAAGAGTCGAGGGCAGCCTACGAGCAGTACTTC. Its translation is CASSQESRAAYEQYF.

The chain uses TRBV5-1 and TRBJ1-4; possibly TRBD1 for D (5 bases). Per the germline V gene, CDR1 is SGHRS and CDR2 is YFSETQ. CDR3 size: 13 residues. The germline V and J ends were trimmed by 0 bases and 8 bases, with 8 bases remaining between them. In DNA form, the CDR3 reads TGCGCCAGCAGCTTGGCCGGGGGGGAAAAACTGTTTTTT. Translated: CASSLAGGEKLFF.

V is TRBV5-3 and J is TRBJ2-1; 8 bases are shared with TRBD2. TRBV5-3 is given ORF status, its function remaining uncertain. V dropped 7 bases and J dropped 5; count of bases not matched to a gene: 5. The length of the CDR3 is 13 residues. CDR3 in amino acids: CARLRGGHNEQFF. In DNA form, the CDR3 reads TGTGCCAGACTCCGGGGGGGTCACAATGAGCAGTTCTTC.